This T cell receptor (beta chain) was profiled in a study of T cells in Graves' hyperthyroidism and ophthalmopathy. The ends were cut back, 9 bases at V and 4 bases at J, with 16 bases in the middle. In germline, CDR1 is LNHDA, CDR2 SQIVND (reference sequence). The CDR3 has 14 residues. Each person with ophthalmopathy scored at least 3 on the Clinical Activity Score, reached NOSPECS grade 4 or higher, and had been ill under 3 months. Exclusions: uncontrolled infection, other autoimmune disease, pregnancy, lactation. This clonotype came up many times. Amplified TCR beta CDR3 regions derived from RNA transcripts. The HTBI set primed first-round TCR CDR3 RT-PCR. TCRdb redid the calling of the multiplex PCR reads with MiXCR, one entry per CDR3 protein. The table shows about 260,000 distinct CDR3 sequences, with 16% occurring only once.

The sequenced material came from blood. This receptor was taken from a woman younger than 30 with Graves' ophthalmopathy. The chain carries TRBV19 and TRBJ1-3; tentative D call: TRBD1 (6 bases). DNA for the CDR3: TGTGCCAGCCGACAGGACGGATCCGGAAACACCATATATTTT. Translating gives CASRQDGSGNTIYF.